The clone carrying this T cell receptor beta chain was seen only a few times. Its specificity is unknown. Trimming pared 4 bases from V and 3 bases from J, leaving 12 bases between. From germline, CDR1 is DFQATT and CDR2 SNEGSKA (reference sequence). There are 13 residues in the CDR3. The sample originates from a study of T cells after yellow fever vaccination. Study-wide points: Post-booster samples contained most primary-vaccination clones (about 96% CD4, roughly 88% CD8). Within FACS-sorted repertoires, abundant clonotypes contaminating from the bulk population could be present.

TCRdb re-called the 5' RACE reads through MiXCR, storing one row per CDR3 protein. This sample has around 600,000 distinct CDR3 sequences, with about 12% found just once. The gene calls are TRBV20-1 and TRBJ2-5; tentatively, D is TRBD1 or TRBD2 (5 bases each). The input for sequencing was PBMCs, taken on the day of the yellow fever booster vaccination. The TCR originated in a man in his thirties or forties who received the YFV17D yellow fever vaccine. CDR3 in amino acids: CSANRDPEETQYF. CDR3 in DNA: TGCAGTGCTAACCGGGACCCCGAAGAGACCCAGTACTTC.